The 5 T cell receptor beta chains presented below share a single source sample, sequenced in a study of cytomegalovirus exposure and HLA in healthy donors. PCR employed 60 Vbeta and 13 Jbeta primers. Method: immunoSEQ multiplex PCR; TCRdb's copy keeps in-frame clones and lacks some. This sample carries roughly 140,000 clones, about 80% of them seen once, and the ten largest clones take 2% to 2.5%. Sequencing was carried out using PBMCs. The receptor set was obtained from a man younger than 45 in good health and CMV-seronegative.

This clone was counted a few times. The CDR3 reads CASSAGGQGTEAFF. CDR3 nucleotide sequence: TGTGCCAGCAGTGCCGGGGGGCAGGGCACTGAAGCTTTCTTT. The chain couples TRBV2 to TRBJ1-1; TRBD1 might be the D (6 bases). Germline values: CDR1 SNHLY, CDR2 FYNNEI. The ends were cut back, 4 bases at V and 4 bases at J, with 13 bases in the middle. The CDR3 consists of 14 residues. The full variable domain, completed using reference TRBV2 and TRBJ1-1, is EPEVTQTPSHQVTQMGQEVILRCVPISNHLYFYWYRQILGQKVEFLVSFYNNEISEKSEIFDDQFSVERPDGSNFTLKIRSTKLEDSAMYFCASSAGGQGTEAFFGQGTRLTVV.

This clone was detected only once. The chain has TRBV2 and TRBJ1-2; D is unresolved. The CDR3 consists of 13 residues. Germline values: CDR1 SNHLY, CDR2 FYNNEI. Between the trimmed V and J ends, which lost 7 bases and 2 bases, there was a span of 11 bases. The chain's CDR3 is CASTNSANYGYTF. The CDR3 nucleotides are TGTGCCAGCACGAACAGTGCAAACTATGGCTACACCTTC.

This chain uses TRBV5-4 with TRBJ2-7, with 11 bases lining up with TRBD2. The germline V gene encodes CDR1 SGHNT and CDR2 YYREEE (reference sequence). The CDR3 runs 17 residues. V lost 4 bases and J lost 3; bases outside the gene matches: 12. The CDR3 DNA follows: TGTGCCAGCAGCCTTAAGCAAGCCGGGACTAGCGGCTACGAGCAGTACTTC. This sequence encodes CASSLKQAGTSGYEQYF.

The rearrangement uses TRBV6-6 and TRBJ1-5, with TRBD1 matching 11 bases. This CDR3 spans 12 amino acids. Trimming at V came to 11 bases and at J to 7 bases, leaving 4 bases not matched to a gene. Germline CDR1 reads MNHNY; CDR2 reads SVGAGI (reference sequence). The CDR3 reads CALGTGGQPQHF. Written as DNA, the CDR3 is TGTGCCTTGGGGACAGGGGGACAGCCCCAGCATTTT.

The chain has TRBV5-4 and TRBJ1-1; D is unclear. Germline assignment: CDR1 SGHNT and CDR2 YYREEE (reference sequence). With 0 bases removed from V and 1 base from J, the gap between germline ends came to 10 bases. This CDR3 region has 15 residues. The CDR3 sequence: CASSLEGPGNTEAFF. Written as DNA, the CDR3 is TGTGCCAGCAGCTTGGAAGGTCCAGGGAACACTGAAGCTTTCTTT.